The 6 T cell receptor beta chains below all came from one sample that was sequenced in a study of blood T cell repertoires in COVID-19. Some clones are missing from TCRdb's copy, which holds only in-frame ones; the method was immunoSEQ multiplex PCR. The sample contains under 300,000 clones, 85% to 90% of which appear only once. Material: PBMCs or T cells enriched from blood (not recorded which). Receptors originate from a woman aged 18-29 years who had recovered from COVID-19.

The rearrangement joins TRBV4-1 to TRBJ1-1; D remains unclear. The V end lost 2 bases, the J end lost 11 bases, and 9 bases lay between the germline ends. Germline V gives CDR1 MGHRA, CDR2 YSYEKL. The CDR3 sequence is 11 residues long. This CDR3 is CASSQLRVAFF. The CDR3 DNA sequence: TGCGCCAGCAGCCAACTACGTGTGGCTTTCTTT.

The gene calls are TRBV5-1 and TRBJ2-6; a possible D gene is TRBD2 (6 bases). CDR3 size: 18 residues. V lost 4 bases and J 0 bases, leaving 17 bases between the germline ends. Germline CDR1 is SGHRS and CDR2 is YFSETQ. CDR3 region: CASSGPGTAYSGANVLTF. DNA of the CDR3: TGCGCCAGCAGCGGACCCGGGACTGCCTACTCTGGGGCCAACGTCCTGACTTTC.

The rearrangement uses TRBV19 and TRBJ1-6; no reliable D call. Germline V gives CDR1 LNHDA, CDR2 SQIVND (reference sequence). The CDR3 totals 12 residues. With 7 bases removed from V and 8 bases from J, the gap between germline ends came to 9 bases. CDR3: CASKVGDSPLHF. For the CDR3, the DNA is TGTGCCAGTAAGGTCGGGGATTCACCCCTCCACTTT. Drawing the rest from reference TRBV19 and TRBJ1-6, the complete variable domain is DGGITQSPKYLFRKEGQNVTLSCEQNLNHDAMYWYRQDPGQGLRLIYYSQIVNDFQKGDIAEGYSVSREKKESFPLTVTSAQKNPTAFYLCASKVGDSPLHFGNGTRLTVT.

The rearrangement links TRBV3-1 (or the pseudogene TRBV3-2) to TRBJ1-1, with D perhaps matching TRBD1 (6 bases). CDR1 and CDR2 (germline): LGHDT, YNNKEL (reference sequence). The length of the CDR3 is 16 residues. Trimming pared 1 base from V and 7 bases from J, leaving 19 bases between. The CDR3 region has the DNA TGTGCCAGCAGCCAAGCTTTTGGGGGGGGCCCCGTTGAAGCTTTCTTT. Translating gives CASSQAFGGGPVEAFF.

The V call is TRBV28, the J call TRBJ1-2; weak D call: TRBD1 (6 bases). This CDR3 is built from 14 residues. Germline V CDR1 and CDR2: MDHEN, SYDVKM. V was shortened by 2 bases and J by 4 bases, with 11 bases between the two germline ends. The CDR3 nucleotides are TGTGCCAGCAGTTTAGTGGGGGCCCTCTATGGCTACACCTTC. Translated: CASSLVGALYGYTF.

This chain uses TRBV6-5 with TRBJ2-2; 7 positions agree with TRBD1. CDR3 size: 15 residues. V lost 5 bases to trimming and J lost 4 bases; unmatched junction nucleotides: 7. Germline values: CDR1 MNHEY, CDR2 SVGAGI. DNA for the CDR3: TGTGCCAGCAGTCCATACAGGGGATTCACCGGGGAGCTGTTTTTT. This translates into CASSPYRGFTGELFF.